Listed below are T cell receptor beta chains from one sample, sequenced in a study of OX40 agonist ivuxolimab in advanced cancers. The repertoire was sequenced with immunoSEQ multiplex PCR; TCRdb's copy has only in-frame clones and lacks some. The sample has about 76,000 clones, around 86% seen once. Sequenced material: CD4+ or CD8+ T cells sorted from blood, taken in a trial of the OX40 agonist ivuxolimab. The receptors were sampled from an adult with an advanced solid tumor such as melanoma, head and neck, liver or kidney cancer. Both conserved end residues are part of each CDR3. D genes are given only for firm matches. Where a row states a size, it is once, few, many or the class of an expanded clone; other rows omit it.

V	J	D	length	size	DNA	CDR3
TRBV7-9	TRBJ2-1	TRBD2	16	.	TGTGCCAGCAGCTTAGTACTAGCGGGGGGCAGCAATGAGCAGTTCTTC	CASSLVLAGGSNEQFF
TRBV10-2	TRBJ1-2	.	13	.	TGCGCCAGCAGTTTCCAGTTAGACTATGGCTACACCTTC	CASSFQLDYGYTF
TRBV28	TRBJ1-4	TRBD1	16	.	TGTGCCAGCCGTTCCGGGACAGGGGGGATTAATGAAAAACTGTTTTTT	CASRSGTGGINEKLFF
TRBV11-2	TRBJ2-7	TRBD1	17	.	TGTGCCAGCAGCTTATCTCTCATAGGGGGCGAACGGCACGAGCAGTACTTC	CASSLSLIGGERHEQYF
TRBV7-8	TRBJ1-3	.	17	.	TGTGCCAGCAGCCCAGGGGACCCAGGGTCACCTGGAAACACCATATATTTT	CASSPGDPGSPGNTIYF
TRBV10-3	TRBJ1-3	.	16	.	TGTGCCATCAGTGACACAGGAAGGGGTTCTGGAAACACCATATATTTT	CAISDTGRGSGNTIYF
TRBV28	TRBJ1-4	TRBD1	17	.	TGTGCCAGCAGTTTACCCACAGGGGGACAAGGAAATGAAAAACTGTTTTTT	CASSLPTGGQGNEKLFF
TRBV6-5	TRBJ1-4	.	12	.	TGTGCCAGCACCGGCCGAAACGAAAAACTGTTTTTT	CASTGRNEKLFF
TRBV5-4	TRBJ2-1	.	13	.	TGTGCCAGCAGCTCCGTTAACCTTTATGAGCAGTTCTTC	CASSSVNLYEQFF
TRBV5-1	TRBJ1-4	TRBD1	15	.	TGCGCCAGCAGCGCCCAAACAGGGGTTAATGAAAAACTGTTTTTT	CASSAQTGVNEKLFF
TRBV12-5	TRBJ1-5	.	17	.	TGTGCTAGTGGCTCTAGACGGGGGTGGATCGGCAATCAGCCCCAGCATTTT	CASGSRRGWIGNQPQHF
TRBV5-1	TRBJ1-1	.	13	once	TGCGCCAGCAGCTCCGAGGGATCCACTGAAGCTTTCTTT	CASSSEGSTEAFF
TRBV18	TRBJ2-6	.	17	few	TGTGCCAGCTCCCCCGGGACACCTCTCTCTGGGGCCAACGTCCTGACTTTC	CASSPGTPLSGANVLTF
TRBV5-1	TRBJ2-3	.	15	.	TGCGCCAGCAGCCTAAACCGGGACACAAGGAGTACGCAGTATTTT	CASSLNRDTRSTQYF
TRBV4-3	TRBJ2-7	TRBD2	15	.	TGCGCCAGCAGCCAAGATGCTAGCGGGGCCTACGAGCAGTACTTC	CASSQDASGAYEQYF
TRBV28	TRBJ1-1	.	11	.	TGTGCCAGCAGTTTTCGAACTGAAGCTTTCTTT	CASSFRTEAFF
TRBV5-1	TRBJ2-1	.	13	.	TGCGCCAGCAGCCTACTACTCAGTAGTGAGCAGTTCTTC	CASSLLLSSEQFF
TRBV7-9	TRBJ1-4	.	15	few	TGTGCCAGCAGCTTATGGGGGGCAACTAATGAAAAACTGTTTTTT	CASSLWGATNEKLFF
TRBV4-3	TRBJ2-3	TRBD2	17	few	TGCGCCAGCAGCCAAGCCACGGGGGGGCCTGGCACAGATACGCAGTATTTT	CASSQATGGPGTDTQYF
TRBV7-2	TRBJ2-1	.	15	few	TGTGCCAGCAGGCCCAGGGAAAGCTCCTACAATGAGCAGTTCTTC	CASRPRESSYNEQFF
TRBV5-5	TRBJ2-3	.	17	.	TGTGCCAGCAGCTTACAAGAGGGGTTTCCTAGCACAGATACGCAGTATTTT	CASSLQEGFPSTDTQYF
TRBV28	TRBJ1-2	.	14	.	TGTGCCAGCAGTTTATCGACAGAGAACTATGGCTACACCTTC	CASSLSTENYGYTF
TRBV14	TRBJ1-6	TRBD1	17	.	TGTGCCAGCAGCCAAGAGGACAGGAGCTCCTATAATTCACCCCTCCACTTT	CASSQEDRSSYNSPLHF
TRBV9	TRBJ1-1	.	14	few	TGTGCCAGCAGCCCCCTACAGGGGAACACTGAAGCTTTCTTT	CASSPLQGNTEAFF
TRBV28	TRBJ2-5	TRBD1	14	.	TGTGCCAGCAGACCCAGGGGGCGGGGAGAGACCCAGTACTTC	CASRPRGRGETQYF
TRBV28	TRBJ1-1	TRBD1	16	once	TGTGCCAGCAGTACCGGGACAGGGAGTAGGAACACTGAAGCTTTCTTT	CASSTGTGSRNTEAFF
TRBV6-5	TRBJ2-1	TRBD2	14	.	TGTGCCAGCAGCTTAGCGGGGGTTTACAATGAGCAGTTCTTC	CASSLAGVYNEQFF
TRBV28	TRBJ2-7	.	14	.	TGTGCCAGCAGTTTGGCGGGGAGCTCCTACGAGCAGTACTTC	CASSLAGSSYEQYF
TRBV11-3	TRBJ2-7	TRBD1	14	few	TGTGCCAGCAGCCACGGGACAGGATTATACGAGCAGTACTTC	CASSHGTGLYEQYF
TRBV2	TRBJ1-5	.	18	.	TGTGCCAGCAGTGAAGCGGAACCAGATAGGGGGGCAGGGCAGCCCCAGCATTTT	CASSEAEPDRGAGQPQHF
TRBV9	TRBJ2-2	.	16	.	TGTGCCAGCAGCGTAGCTCCCAGGATTAACACCGGGGAGCTGTTTTTT	CASSVAPRINTGELFF
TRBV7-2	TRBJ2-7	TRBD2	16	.	TGTGCCAGCAGCTCCGCGGGGACTAGCGGCTACTACGAGCAGTACTTC	CASSSAGTSGYYEQYF
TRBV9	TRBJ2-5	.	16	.	TGTGCCAGCAGCGATACGTGGGGGGGCAAGGGAGAGACCCAGTACTTC	CASSDTWGGKGETQYF
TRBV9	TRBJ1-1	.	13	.	TGTGCCAGCAGCGTAAACGGCGGCGATTTTGCTTTCTTT	CASSVNGGDFAFF
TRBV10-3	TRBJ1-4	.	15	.	TGTGCCATCAGTGATTCCACCGCCGATAATGAAAAACTGTTTTTT	CAISDSTADNEKLFF
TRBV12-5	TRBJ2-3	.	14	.	TGTGCTAGTGGTTTGGGTCAGCTCACAGATACGCAGTATTTT	CASGLGQLTDTQYF
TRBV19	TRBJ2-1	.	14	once	TGTGCCAGTAGTAAAGGGGAACGGGGAAATGAGCAGTTCTTC	CASSKGERGNEQFF
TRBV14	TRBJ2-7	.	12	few	TGTGCCAGCAGCCTGCGGGGCAACGAGCAGTACTTC	CASSLRGNEQYF
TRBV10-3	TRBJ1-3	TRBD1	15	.	TGTGCCATCAGCGCACAGGGGAATCGTGGAAACACCATATATTTT	CAISAQGNRGNTIYF
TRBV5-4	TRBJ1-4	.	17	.	TGTGCCAGCAGCTTGCTTACGGGGGGCGGTACGAATGAAAAACTGTTTTTT	CASSLLTGGGTNEKLFF
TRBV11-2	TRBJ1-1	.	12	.	TGTGCCAGCAGCCCAACAGATCTTGAAGCTTTCTTT	CASSPTDLEAFF
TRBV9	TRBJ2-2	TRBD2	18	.	TGTGCCAGCAGCGTAGAGTTAAGGGCGGGAGGGGACGCCGGGGAGCTGTTTTTT	CASSVELRAGGDAGELFF
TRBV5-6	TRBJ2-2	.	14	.	TGTGCCAGCAGCTTGTACGGGGACCACGGGGAGCTGTTTTTT	CASSLYGDHGELFF
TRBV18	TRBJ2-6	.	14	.	TGTGCCAGCTCACCCACCTCTGGGGCCAACGTCCTGACTTTC	CASSPTSGANVLTF
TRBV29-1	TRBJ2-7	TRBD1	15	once	TGCAGCGTTCGACCGCCGGGACAGGGCTCCTACGAGCAGTACTTC	CSVRPPGQGSYEQYF
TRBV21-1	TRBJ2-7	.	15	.	TGTGCCAGCAGCAACCACAGGGGACCATCCTACGAGCAGTACTTC	CASSNHRGPSYEQYF
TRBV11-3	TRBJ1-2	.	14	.	TGTGCCAGCAGCCCCGGGGACAATAACTATGGCTACACCTTC	CASSPGDNNYGYTF
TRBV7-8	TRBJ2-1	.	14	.	TGTGCCAGCAGCCCGGACCTCTCCTACAATGAGCAGTTCTTC	CASSPDLSYNEQFF
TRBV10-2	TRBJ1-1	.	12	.	TGCGCCAGCACTAATGCGGGAACTGAAGCTTTCTTT	CASTNAGTEAFF
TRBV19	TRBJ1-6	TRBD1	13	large	TGTGCCAGTAGGGACAGGGATAATTCACCCCTCCACTTT	CASRDRDNSPLHF
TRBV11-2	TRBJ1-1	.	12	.	TGTGCCAGCAGCTTTCTCTGGACTGAAGCTTTCTTT	CASSFLWTEAFF
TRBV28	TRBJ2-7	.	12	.	TGTGCCAGCAGTTTAGCAGGGTACGAGCAGTACTTC	CASSLAGYEQYF
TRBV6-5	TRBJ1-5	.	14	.	TGTGCCAGCAGTGAAACGAGCATGGGCAGGACCCAGCATTTT	CASSETSMGRTQHF
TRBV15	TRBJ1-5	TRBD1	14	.	TGTGCCACCAGCAGAGAGACAGGGAGGCAGCCCCAGCATTTT	CATSRETGRQPQHF
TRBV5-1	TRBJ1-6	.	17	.	TGCGCCAGCAGCTTGGGACCCCGGACAGTCCCAACCTTCACCCTCCACTTT	CASSLGPRTVPTFTLHF
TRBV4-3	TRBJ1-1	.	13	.	TGCGCCAGCAGCCAATCGAGCGGGGGGGAAGCTTTCTTT	CASSQSSGGEAFF
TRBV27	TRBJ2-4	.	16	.	TGTGCCAGCAGTTTATTAGGGGGGTTAGGCAAAAACATTCAGTACTTC	CASSLLGGLGKNIQYF
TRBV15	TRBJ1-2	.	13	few	TGTGCCACCAGCAGAGAGGAGGGGGATGGCTACACCTTC	CATSREEGDGYTF
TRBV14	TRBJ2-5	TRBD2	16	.	TGTGCCAGCAGCCCCGGACTAGCGGGGGGCCAAGAGACCCAGTACTTC	CASSPGLAGGQETQYF
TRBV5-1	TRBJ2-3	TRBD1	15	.	TGCGCCAGCAACAGACAGGGTACCAGCACAGATACGCAGTATTTT	CASNRQGTSTDTQYF